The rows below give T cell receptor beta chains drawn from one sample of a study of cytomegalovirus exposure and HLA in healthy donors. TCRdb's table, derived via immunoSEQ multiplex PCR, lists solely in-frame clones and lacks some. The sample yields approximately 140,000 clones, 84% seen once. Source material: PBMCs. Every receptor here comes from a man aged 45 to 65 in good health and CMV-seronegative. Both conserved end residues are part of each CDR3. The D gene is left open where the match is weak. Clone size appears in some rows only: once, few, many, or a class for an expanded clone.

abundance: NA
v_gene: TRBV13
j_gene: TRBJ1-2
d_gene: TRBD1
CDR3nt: TGTGCCAGCAGCGTGGGACAGGGAAAAGCTTTCCATGGCTACACCTTC
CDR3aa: CASSVGQGKAFHGYTF

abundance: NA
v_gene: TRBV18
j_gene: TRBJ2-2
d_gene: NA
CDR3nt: TGTGCCAGCTCACCACCTCAGGGCGCCGGGGAGCTGTTTTTT
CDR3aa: CASSPPQGAGELFF

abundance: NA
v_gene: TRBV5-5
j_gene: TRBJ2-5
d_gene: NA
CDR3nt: TGTGCCAGCAGCTTGGTGGTAGGGGCCTCCCAAGAGACCCAGTACTTC
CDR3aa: CASSLVVGASQETQYF

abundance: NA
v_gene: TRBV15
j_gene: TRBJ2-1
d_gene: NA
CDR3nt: TGTGCCACCAGCAGAGTGACGGCGGATGAGCAGTTCTTC
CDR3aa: CATSRVTADEQFF

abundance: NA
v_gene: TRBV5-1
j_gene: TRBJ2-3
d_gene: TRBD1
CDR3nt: TGCGCCAGCAGCGACGGACAGGGCACAGATACGCAGTATTTT
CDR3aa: CASSDGQGTDTQYF

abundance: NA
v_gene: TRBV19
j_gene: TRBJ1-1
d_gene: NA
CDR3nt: TGTGCCACCAGACAGAGATTGAACACTGAAGCTTTCTTT
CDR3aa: CATRQRLNTEAFF

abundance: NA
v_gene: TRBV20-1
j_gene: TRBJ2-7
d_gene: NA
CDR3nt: TGCAGTGCTAGCCGCGTCGACGAGCAGTACTTC
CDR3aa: CSASRVDEQYF

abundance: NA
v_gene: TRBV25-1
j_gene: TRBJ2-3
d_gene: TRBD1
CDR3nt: TGTGCCAGCAGTGAATCTAGGGGACAGGGGGCTAGCACAGATACGCAGTATTTT
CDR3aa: CASSESRGQGASTDTQYF

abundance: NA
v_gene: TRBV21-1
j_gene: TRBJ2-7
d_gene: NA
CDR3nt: TGTGCCAGCAGCTCAGTCATCGGGGCAGGGGGCAACTACGAGCAGTACTTC
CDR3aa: CASSSVIGAGGNYEQYF

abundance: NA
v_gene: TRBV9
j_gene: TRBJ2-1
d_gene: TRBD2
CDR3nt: TGTGCCAGCAGCGTAGTATCGGGGCGGGGGGAGCAGTTCTTC
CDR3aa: CASSVVSGRGEQFF

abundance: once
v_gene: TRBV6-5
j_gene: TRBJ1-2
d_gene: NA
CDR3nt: TGTGCCAGCAGTTCAGCCCAAGGTTCAGGGTACTATGGCTACACCTTC
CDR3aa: CASSSAQGSGYYGYTF

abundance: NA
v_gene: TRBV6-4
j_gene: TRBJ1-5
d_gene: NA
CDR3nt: TGTGCCAGCAGTGATCGGGCGGGGGGCGAAAAGCATAGCAATCAGCCCCAGCATTTT
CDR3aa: CASSDRAGGEKHSNQPQHF

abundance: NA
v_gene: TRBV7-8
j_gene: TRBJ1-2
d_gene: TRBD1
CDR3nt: TGTGCCAGCAGCTCACAGGGGAACGACTATGGCTACACCTTC
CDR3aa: CASSSQGNDYGYTF

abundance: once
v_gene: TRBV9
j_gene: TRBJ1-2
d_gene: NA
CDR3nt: TGTGCCAGCAGCGTAGGGGGAGGGGACTATGGCTACACCTTC
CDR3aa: CASSVGGGDYGYTF

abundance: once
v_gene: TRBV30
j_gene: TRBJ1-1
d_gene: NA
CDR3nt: TGTGCCTGGAGTAGCGGCGTTCTGTTGAACACTGAAGCTTTCTTT
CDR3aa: CAWSSGVLLNTEAFF

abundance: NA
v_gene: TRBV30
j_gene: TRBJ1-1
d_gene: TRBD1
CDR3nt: TGTGCCAGTGACAGGGGGGGAGTGAACACTGAAGCTTTCTTT
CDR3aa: CASDRGGVNTEAFF

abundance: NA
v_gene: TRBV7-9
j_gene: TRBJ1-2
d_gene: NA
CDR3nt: TGTGCCAGCAGCGCCAACAGGGCCGATGGCTACACCTTC
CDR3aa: CASSANRADGYTF

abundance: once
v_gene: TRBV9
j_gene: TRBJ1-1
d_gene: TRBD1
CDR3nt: TGTGCCAGCAGCCGGACAGGAGGGTACTCGGTGAACACTGAAGCTTTCTTT
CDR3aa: CASSRTGGYSVNTEAFF

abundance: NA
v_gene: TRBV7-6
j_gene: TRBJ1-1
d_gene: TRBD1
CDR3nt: TGTGCCAGCAGCTTAGAGACAGGGGGCTACACTGAAGCTTTCTTT
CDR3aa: CASSLETGGYTEAFF

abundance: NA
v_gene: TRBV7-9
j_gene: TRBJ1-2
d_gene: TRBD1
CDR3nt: TGTGCCAGCAGCTTAGGGCAGGGGGCCTATGGCTACACCTTC
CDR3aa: CASSLGQGAYGYTF

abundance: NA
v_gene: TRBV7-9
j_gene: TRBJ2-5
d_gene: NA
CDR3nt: TGTGCCAGCAGCCCGCGCGGACAAGAGACCCAGTACTTC
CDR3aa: CASSPRGQETQYF

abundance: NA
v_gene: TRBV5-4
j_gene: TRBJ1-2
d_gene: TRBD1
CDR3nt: TGTGCCAGCACCGACAGACAGGGGGGACACTATGGCTACACCTTC
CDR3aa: CASTDRQGGHYGYTF

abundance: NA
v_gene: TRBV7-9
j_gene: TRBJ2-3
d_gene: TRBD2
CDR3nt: TGTGCCAGCAGCACAACTAGCGGGGGGGCCTGGACAGATACGCAGTATTTT
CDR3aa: CASSTTSGGAWTDTQYF

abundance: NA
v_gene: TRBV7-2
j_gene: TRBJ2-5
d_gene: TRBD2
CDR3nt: TGTGCCAGCAGCCCTAGGGAGGGATGGGAGACCCAGTACTTC
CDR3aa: CASSPREGWETQYF

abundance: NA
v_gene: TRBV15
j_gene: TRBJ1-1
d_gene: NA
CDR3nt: TGTGCCACCAGCAGAGGGGGCGGCGGGGTTTTCACTGAAGCTTTCTTT
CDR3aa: CATSRGGGGVFTEAFF

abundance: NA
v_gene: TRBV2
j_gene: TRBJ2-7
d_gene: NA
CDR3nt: TGTGCCAGCAGTGAAGCGACAAGTGCCTACGAGCAGTACTTC
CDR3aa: CASSEATSAYEQYF

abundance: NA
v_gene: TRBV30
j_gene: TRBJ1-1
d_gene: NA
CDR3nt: TGTGCCTGGAGTCCCTCCTTGGCGGGTGAAGCTTTCTTT
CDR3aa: CAWSPSLAGEAFF

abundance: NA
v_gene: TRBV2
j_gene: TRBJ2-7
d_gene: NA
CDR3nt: TGTGCCAGCTCCCAGGGCAGGGGTCTATCCTACGAGCAGTACTTC
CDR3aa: CASSQGRGLSYEQYF

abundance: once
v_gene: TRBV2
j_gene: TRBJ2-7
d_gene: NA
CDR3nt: TGTGCCAGCAAGGGGGATCCCTACGAGCAGTACTTC
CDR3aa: CASKGDPYEQYF

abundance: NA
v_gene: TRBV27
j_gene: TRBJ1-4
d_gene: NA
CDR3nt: TGTGCCAGCAGTTTGGCCCATCGGGGAACCGAAAAACTGTTTTTT
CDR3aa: CASSLAHRGTEKLFF

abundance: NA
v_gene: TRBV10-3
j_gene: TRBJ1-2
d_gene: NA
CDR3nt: TGTGCCATCAGGGATACAGGGCTTACTGGTTATGGCTACACCTTC
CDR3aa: CAIRDTGLTGYGYTF

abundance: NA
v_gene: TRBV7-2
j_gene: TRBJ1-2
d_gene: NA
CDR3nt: TGTGCCAGCAGCTTAGCCGGGAGGGGCGACTATGGCTACACCTTC
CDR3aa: CASSLAGRGDYGYTF

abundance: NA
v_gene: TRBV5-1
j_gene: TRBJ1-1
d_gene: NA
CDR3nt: TGCGCCAGCAGCTCAGGGGTGAACACTGAAGCTTTCTTT
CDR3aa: CASSSGVNTEAFF

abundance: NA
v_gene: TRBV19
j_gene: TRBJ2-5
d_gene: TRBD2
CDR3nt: TGTGCCAGTAGTCCCCGGACTAGCGGGGGACAAGAGACCCAGTACTTC
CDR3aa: CASSPRTSGGQETQYF

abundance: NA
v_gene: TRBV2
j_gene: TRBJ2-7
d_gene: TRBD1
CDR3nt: TGTGCCAGCAGCGTCCAGGGACAGACCTACGAGCAGTACTTC
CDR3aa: CASSVQGQTYEQYF

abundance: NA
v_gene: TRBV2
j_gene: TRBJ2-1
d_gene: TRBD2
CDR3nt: TGTGCCAGCAGTGGGACTAGCGGGGGGGATAATGAGCAGTTCTTC
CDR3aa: CASSGTSGGDNEQFF

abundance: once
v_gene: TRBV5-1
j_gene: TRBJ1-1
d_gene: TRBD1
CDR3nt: TGCGCCAGCAGCTTACAGGGGACCAACACTGAAGCTTTCTTT
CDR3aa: CASSLQGTNTEAFF

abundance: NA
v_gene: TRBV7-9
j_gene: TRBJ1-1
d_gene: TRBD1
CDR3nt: TGTGCCAGCAGCTCCCGACAGGGGAGAACTGAAGCTTTCTTT
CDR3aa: CASSSRQGRTEAFF

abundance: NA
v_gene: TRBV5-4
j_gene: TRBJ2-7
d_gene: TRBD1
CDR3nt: TGTGCCAGCAGCCGACCGGGACAGGGGGGGCACGAGCAGTACTTC
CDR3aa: CASSRPGQGGHEQYF

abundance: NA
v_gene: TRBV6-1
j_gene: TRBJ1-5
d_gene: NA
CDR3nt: TGTGCCAGCAGTGAAATTAGTAATCAGCCCCAGCATTTT
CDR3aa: CASSEISNQPQHF

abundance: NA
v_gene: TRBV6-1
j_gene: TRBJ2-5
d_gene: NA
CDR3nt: TGTGCCAGCAGTGGCCATTTAATACCCTATCAAGAAGAGACCCAGTACTTC
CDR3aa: CASSGHLIPYQEETQYF

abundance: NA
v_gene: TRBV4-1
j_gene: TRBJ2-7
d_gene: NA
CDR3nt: TGCGCCAGCAGCCCCACAGGGCCCAGCGAGCAGTACTTC
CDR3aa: CASSPTGPSEQYF

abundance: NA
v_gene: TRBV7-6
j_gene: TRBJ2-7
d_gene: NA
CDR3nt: TGTGCCAGCAGCTTACATATTCCAAGGACGGGGACCTACGAGCAGTACTTC
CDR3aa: CASSLHIPRTGTYEQYF

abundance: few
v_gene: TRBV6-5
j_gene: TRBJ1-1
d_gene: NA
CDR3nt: TGTGCCAGCAGTTACTACCAGGGCAGGGGGAACACTGAAGCTTTCTTT
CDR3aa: CASSYYQGRGNTEAFF

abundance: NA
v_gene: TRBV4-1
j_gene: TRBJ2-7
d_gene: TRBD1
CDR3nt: TGCGCCAGCAGCCAAGTAGTCCGACAGGGCAACGAGCAGTACTTC
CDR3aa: CASSQVVRQGNEQYF

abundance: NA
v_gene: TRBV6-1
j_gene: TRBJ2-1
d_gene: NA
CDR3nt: TGTGCCAGCAGTGTCAGCGGCAATGAGCAGTTCTTC
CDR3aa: CASSVSGNEQFF

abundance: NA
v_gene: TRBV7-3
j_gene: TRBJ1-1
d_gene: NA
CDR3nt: TGTGCCAGCAGCACTCAAGGGGGCACTGAAGCTTTCTTT
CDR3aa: CASSTQGGTEAFF

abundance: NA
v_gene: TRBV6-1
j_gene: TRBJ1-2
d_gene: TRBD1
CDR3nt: TGTGCCAGCAGTCTCGAGGGACAGAACTATGGCTACACCTTC
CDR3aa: CASSLEGQNYGYTF

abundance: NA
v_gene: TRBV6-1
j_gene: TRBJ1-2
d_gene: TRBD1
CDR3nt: TGTGCCAGCAGCGCCACAGGGGATGTCCATGGCTACACCTTC
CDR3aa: CASSATGDVHGYTF

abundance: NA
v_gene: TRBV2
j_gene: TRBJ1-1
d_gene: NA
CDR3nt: TGTGCCAGCCTCGGACACACGAACACTGAAGCTTTCTTT
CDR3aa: CASLGHTNTEAFF

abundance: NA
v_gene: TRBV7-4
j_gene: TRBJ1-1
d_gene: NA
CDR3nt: TGTGCCAGCAGCCCCGGAGGGGTGGGCACTGAAGCTTTCTTT
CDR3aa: CASSPGGVGTEAFF